The 3 T cell receptor beta chains reported below all come from one sample, sequenced in a study of monozygotic twins with inflammatory bowel disease. TCRdb re-called the 5' RACE reads; every CDR3 protein appears as one record, without DNA. Its clone listing holds some 210,000 distinct CDR3 sequences. Sequencing was carried out using blood. These receptors all stem from a human donor with ulcerative colitis or Crohn's disease, or a healthy co-twin of an affected twin (not recorded which).

J is TRBJ1-6 and V is TRBV7-3. This CDR3 contains 16 residues. Germline V gives CDR1 SGHTA, CDR2 FQGTGA. This chain's CDR3 is CASSLRAVVQNSPLHF.

The chain has TRBV5-1 and TRBJ2-3. Germline-derived CDR1 and CDR2 are SGHRS and YFSETQ. CDR3 length equals 13 residues. The CDR3 sequence: CASSWIPTDTQYF.

The gene calls are TRBV11-2 and TRBJ2-3; without DNA, the TCRdb call of TRBD2 cannot be checked. The CDR3 has 16 residues. Per germline, CDR1 SGHAT and CDR2 FQNNGV. This CDR3 is CASSLVLDPNTDTQYF.